Included here is one TCR beta chain sequence, with context. No antigen is known for it. The record has no base qualities; no much larger clone is one base away. This sample was included in a study of Graves' ophthalmopathy and Graves' hyperthyroidism (dated by TCRdb to 2016 to 2019). In terms of the full investigation: Peripheral blood samples were taken at the time of initial diagnosis, before any treatment was given. The study used TCR beta repertoire signatures to distinguish Graves' ophthalmopathy from Graves' hyperthyroidism and to predict progression to ophthalmopathy. In total, 135 blood samples were TCR-sequenced: 43 ophthalmopathy, about 75 hyperthyroidism and approximately 17 hyperthyroidism-to-ophthalmopathy patients. To explore V-J signatures that distinguish ophthalmopathy from hyperthyroidism, a discovery set of about a hundred patients was enrolled, made up of roughly 41 with ophthalmopathy and 57 with stable hyperthyroidism. An independent validation cohort comprised 18 hyperthyroidism patients and 17 patients who later progressed from hyperthyroidism to ophthalmopathy. In about six hyperthyroidism patients, T-cell repertoires of thyroid tissue and blood were compared. Following sampling, methimazole starting at 30 mg daily was administered to hyperthyroidism patients, and high-dose intravenous methylprednisolone was administered to ophthalmopathy patients. Study-level results and caveats: Sample size was not predetermined statistically, and investigators were not blinded to group allocation. In validation, the model predicted ophthalmopathy progression with more than 70% sensitivity and approximately 78% specificity; some 13 predicted patients were CT-confirmed with GO in a median of approximately six months. The 13-signature model separated ophthalmopathy from stable hyperthyroidism with over 85% sensitivity and around 84% specificity in cross-validation, and 80%/75% in the test set. Most of the expanded thyroid clonotypes with a frequency above 0.001 were also detected in blood, and it was suggested that the thyroid immune response may be reflected by blood repertoires.

Hyperthyroidism was considered stable if no progression to ophthalmopathy occurred within 18 months of follow-up. Hyperthyroidism patients were newly diagnosed, with disease duration under 2 months, and aged 18 to 65 years. Anyone with other autoimmune diseases, uncontrolled infections, pregnancy or lactation was excluded from the study. Clinical symptoms, serum thyroxine, TRAb, thyroid ultrasound and orbital computed tomography formed the basis of the diagnosis. Using Ficoll-Paque density gradient centrifugation, PBMCs were isolated from 8.5 to 10 ml of fresh peripheral blood. Total RNA was extracted using Trizol reagent, and RNA quality was checked on an Agilent 2100 Bioanalyzer. According to the germline V gene, CDR1 reads SQVTM and CDR2 reads ANQGSEA. The CDR3 holds 16 amino acids from the cysteine to the phenylalanine. CDR3 DNA is the only sequence kept; it has 48 bases, read in frame from the first base. V gives up 2 bases and J gives up 2 bases, and the segment between their germline ends measures 15 bases.

For repertoire sequencing, the TCR beta CDR3 regions were amplified from RNA transcripts. The first round was an RT-PCR using HTBI primers with the Qiagen OneStep RT-PCR kit, and this first round was followed by a second-round multiplex PCR, then size selection and purification. Libraries were sequenced on an Illumina HiSeq2000 using paired-end 100 bp reads. The study's own analysis went as follows. SOAPnuke was used to process the reads, throwing out any read that had adapters, had uncalled bases, had a mean Phred below 15, or lacked an exact constant-primer or identifier match. COPE v1.2.5 was used to merge the high-quality paired reads. Each unique nucleotide sequence was treated as a clonotype, and MiTCR v1.1 was used to align the clonotypes to the IMGT TRB V, D and J references. Analysis was restricted to V-J combinations with a frequency above 0.0001, which covered about 99% of repertoires. For each V-J combination, a TCR clonal expansion and chaos score was defined as F50 clonal expansion divided by the chaos observed in the TCRdist matrix. Welch's t-statistics and random forest were used to reduce features to 10 to 15 V-J combinations, which were fed into a naive Bayes classifier. The Morisita-Horn index was used to measure how similar the thyroid and blood repertoires were. TCRdb redid the processing of the public reads, applying fastp at Q25 and MiXCR, and retained in-frame beta chains. Every CDR3 protein is listed once, alongside the most common genes and DNA of its rows. TCRdb, rather than the study authors, made the V and J calls. Here the sample has a few hundred thousand distinct CDR3 sequences; approximately 18% occur a single time. In total, the top ten clones hold roughly 2.4% of the sample.

This receptor was identified in an adult woman with stable Graves' hyperthyroidism. Recombination joined TRBV29-1 with TRBJ2-2, with no confident D gene call. Sequencing used peripheral blood. The CDR3 corresponds to CSVEPPGSSNTGELFF. The sequence in DNA is TGCAGCGTTGAACCACCTGGCAGCAGCAACACCGGGGAGCTGTTTTTT.